These 7 T cell receptor beta chains were all obtained from the same sample, sequenced in a study of T cells after yellow fever vaccination. TCRdb ran MiXCR on the 5' RACE reads and lists one entry per CDR3 protein. The sample contains some 240,000 distinct CDR3 sequences, about 5.2% of which appear only once. Source: CD4+ T cells sorted from PBMCs, taken on the day of the yellow fever booster vaccination. The receptors stem from a young man who received the YFV17D yellow fever vaccine.

J is TRBJ1-2 and V is TRBV6-5; D not resolved. V shed 5 bases and J shed 5 bases, with 18 bases lying between them. This CDR3 region has 15 residues. In germline, CDR1 is MNHEY, CDR2 SVGAGI. CDR3 bases: TGTGCCAGCAGTACGCAGCTGGCTGGGGATTATGGCTACACCTTC. Translation gives CASSTQLAGDYGYTF.

This clonotype was picked up many times. The chain has TRBV5-1 and TRBJ1-4, with D hard to call. In germline, CDR1 is SGHRS, CDR2 YFSETQ. The CDR3 is made up of 14 amino acids. V shed 2 bases and J shed 0 bases, with 5 bases lying between them. CDR3 protein: CASSFTATNEKLFF. In nucleotides, the CDR3 is TGCGCCAGCAGCTTCACAGCAACTAATGAAAAACTGTTTTTT.

This clonotype was counted only a few times. This chain links TRBV4-1 with TRBJ2-7, with TRBD1 identical over 8 bases. The germline V gene encodes CDR1 MGHRA and CDR2 YSYEKL. This CDR3 has 15 residues. The V and J ends lost 1 base and 6 bases, in that order; junction bases with no gene match: 8. The CDR3 DNA is TGCGCCAGCAGCCAAGGACAGGGGCCTTCCCTCGAGCAGTACTTC. Encoded protein: CASSQGQGPSLEQYF.

V gene TRBV24-1 combines with J gene TRBJ1-1, with D unresolved. This CDR3 has 10 residues. Germline CDR1 KGHDR, CDR2 SFDVKD. Trimming stripped 8 bases from V and 8 bases from J, with 8 bases between. The CDR3, as DNA: TGTGCCACCAACACGGCAGAAGCTTTCTTT. Protein sequence: CATNTAEAFF.

The table lists this clonotype with many counts. The chain uses TRBV29-1 and TRBJ2-1; 13 nucleotides line up with TRBD2. The CDR3 consists of 14 residues. CDR1 and CDR2 (germline): SQVTM, ANQGSEA. Germline trimming cut 6 bases from V and 10 bases from J; bases unmatched to any gene: 9. The CDR3 protein is CSVKTSGGPNEQFF. The DNA of the CDR3 is TGCAGCGTCAAGACTAGCGGGGGGCCTAACGAGCAGTTCTTC.

The chain recombines TRBV25-1 with TRBJ1-2; 10 positions agree with TRBD1. The CDR3 contains 16 residues. V gave up 2 bases and J gave up 4 bases; unmatched junction bases: 7. The germline gives CDR1 MGHDK, CDR2 SYGVNS. The CDR3: CASSEPETGGAYGYTF. DNA for the CDR3: TGTGCCAGCAGTGAACCCGAGACAGGGGGCGCCTATGGCTACACCTTC.

This clonotype was counted a few times. CDR3 in DNA: TGTGCCAGCAGCCACGTGGGGGGGAGCTCCTACGAGCAGTACGTC. The encoded protein is CASSHVGGSSYEQYV. The rearrangement uses TRBV6-6 and TRBJ2-7; the match to TRBD2 covers 7 bases. J lost 0 bases, V lost 6 bases, and 8 bases had no gene match. Germline assignment: CDR1 MNHNY and CDR2 SVGAGI (reference sequence). The CDR3 totals 15 residues.